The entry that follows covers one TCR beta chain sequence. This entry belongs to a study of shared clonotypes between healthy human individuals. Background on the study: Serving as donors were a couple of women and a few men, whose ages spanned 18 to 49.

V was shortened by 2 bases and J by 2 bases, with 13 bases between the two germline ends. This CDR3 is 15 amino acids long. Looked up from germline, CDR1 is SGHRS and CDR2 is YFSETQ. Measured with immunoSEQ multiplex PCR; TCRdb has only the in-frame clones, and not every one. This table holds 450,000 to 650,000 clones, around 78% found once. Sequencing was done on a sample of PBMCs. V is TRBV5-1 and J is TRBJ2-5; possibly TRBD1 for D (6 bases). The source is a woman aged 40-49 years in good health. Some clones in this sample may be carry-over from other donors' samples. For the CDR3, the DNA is TGCGCCAGCAGCTTAGTTCTGGGGGCACAAGAGACCCAGTACTTC. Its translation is CASSLVLGAQETQYF.